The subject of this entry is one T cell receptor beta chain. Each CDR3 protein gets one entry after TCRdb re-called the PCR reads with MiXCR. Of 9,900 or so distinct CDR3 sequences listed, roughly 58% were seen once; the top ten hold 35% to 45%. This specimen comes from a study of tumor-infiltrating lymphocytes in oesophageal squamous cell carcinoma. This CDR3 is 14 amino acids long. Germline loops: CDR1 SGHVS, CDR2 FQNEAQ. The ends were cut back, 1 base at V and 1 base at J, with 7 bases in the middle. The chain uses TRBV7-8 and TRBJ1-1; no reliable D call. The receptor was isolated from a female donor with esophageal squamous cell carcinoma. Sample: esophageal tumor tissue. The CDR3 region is CASSLVRGNTEAFF. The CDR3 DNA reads TGTGCCAGCAGCTTAGTCCGGGGGAACACTGAAGCTTTCTTT.